The TCR beta chain described here comes from a study of identical twins. In TCRdb, the 5' RACE reads were re-called with MiXCR into one record per CDR3 protein. The data show roughly 690,000 distinct CDR3 sequences, approximately 21% seen once. The ends were cut back, 5 bases at V and 2 bases at J, with 11 bases in the middle. Germline CDR1 and CDR2: DFQATT and SNEGSKA (reference sequence). This CDR3 spans 13 amino acids. This clonotype was counted ten times or more. The same data also contributed to another study, on T cells expressing NK-cell markers. That study adds: In a handful of donors, dominant CD3+CD56+NKG2C+ clones formed roughly 1.0-7.5% of CD8+ cells.

Sequenced: PBMCs. This receptor was identified in a woman younger than 30 in good health. The chain uses TRBV20-1 and TRBJ2-3; TRBD2 is a possible D gene (5 bases). CDR3 DNA: TGCAGTGCTGAGGAGGCGGTCACAGATACGCAGTATTTT. Its protein is CSAEEAVTDTQYF.